The rows below give T cell receptor beta chains drawn from one sample of a study of blood T cells in healthy people across ages. TCRdb redid the calling of the 5' RACE reads with MiXCR, one entry per CDR3 protein. This table holds around 1,900,000 distinct CDR3 sequences, roughly two fifths found once. The sample consisted of blood. The source is a human donor in good health. The CDR3 runs from the conserved cysteine through the conserved F or W. A D gene is named only where the DNA matches it firmly. Expanded clones get a size class; other rows say once, few or many, or leave the size out.

>.|TRBV12-3/TRBV12-4|few|TRBJ2-1
CASGNGYEQFF
TGTGCCAGCGGGAATGGCTACGAGCAGTTCTTC
>TRBD1|TRBV7-2|.|TRBJ2-5
CASSLARQGWETQYF
TGTGCCAGCAGCTTAGCCCGACAGGGGTGGGAGACCCAGTACTTC
>.|TRBV20-1|.|TRBJ2-5
CSALREFFLKETQYF
TGCAGTGCCCTAAGGGAATTTTTCTTGAAGGAGACCCAGTACTTC
>.|TRBV6-2/TRBV6-3|.|TRBJ2-3
CASTSGRAEGTDTQYF
TGTGCCAGCACCTCAGGACGGGCGGAAGGCACAGATACGCAGTATTTT
>.|TRBV7-2|.|TRBJ2-3
CASIELGTTRSTDTQYF
TGTGCCAGCATCGAACTAGGGACCACACGAAGCACAGATACGCAGTATTTT
>.|TRBV7-9|.|TRBJ1-1
CASSWGGATNTEAFF
TGTGCCAGCAGCTGGGGGGGGGCAACGAACACTGAAGCTTTCTTT
>.|TRBV28|few|TRBJ2-7
CASRRTGTSPYEQYF
TGTGCCAGCAGAAGAACCGGGACTTCACCCTACGAGCAGTACTTC
>.|TRBV5-1|few|TRBJ1-5
CASSLVPTRQPQHF
TGCGCCAGCAGCTTGGTTCCCACGCGCCAGCCCCAGCATTTT
>TRBD2|TRBV19|.|TRBJ2-7
CASSIVLAGSYEQYF
TGTGCCAGTAGTATTGTACTAGCGGGTTCCTACGAGCAGTACTTC
>.|TRBV28|few|TRBJ2-5
CASSLLASEETQYF
TGTGCCAGCAGTTTACTGGCGTCCGAAGAGACCCAGTACTTC
>.|TRBV6-2/TRBV6-3|.|TRBJ2-1
CASRSPFSVDEQFF
TGTGCCAGCAGATCCCCTTTCTCGGTCGATGAGCAGTTCTTC
>TRBD1|TRBV7-3|.|TRBJ1-4
CASSSTGADEKLFF
TGTGCCAGCAGCTCGACAGGGGCGGATGAAAAACTGTTTTTT
>.|TRBV11-3|once|TRBJ1-1
CASSLTYSEAFF
TGTGCCAGCAGCTTGACCTACAGTGAAGCTTTCTTT
>TRBD1|TRBV5-1|.|TRBJ2-3
CASSLDATGSPDTQYF
TGCGCCAGCAGCTTGGATGCGACAGGGAGCCCAGATACGCAGTATTTT
>.|TRBV6-2/TRBV6-3|.|TRBJ2-7
CTSSRQSSYNEQYF
TGTACCAGCAGCCGACAGAGCTCCTACAATGAGCAGTACTTC
>TRBD1|TRBV24-1|few|TRBJ2-7
CATSDPRQGEYEQYF
TGTGCCACCAGTGATCCTCGACAGGGGGAGTACGAGCAGTACTTC
>.|TRBV7-2|.|TRBJ2-1
CASSLASGRLNNEQFF
TGTGCCAGCAGCTTAGCCTCGGGACGGCTAAACAATGAGCAGTTCTTC
>.|TRBV20-1|.|TRBJ2-5
CSARGDVETQYF
TGCAGTGCTAGAGGGGACGTGGAGACCCAGTACTTC
>.|TRBV4-1|few|TRBJ1-1
CASSHAAWGQNTEAFF
TGCGCCAGCAGCCATGCGGCCTGGGGTCAAAACACTGAAGCTTTCTTT
>.|TRBV7-2|.|TRBJ2-2
CASSIRGGSNTGELFF
TGTGCCAGCAGCATAAGAGGCGGTTCGAACACCGGGGAGCTGTTTTTT
>TRBD1|TRBV20-1|.|TRBJ2-3
CSALPGQGSTDTQCF
TGCAGTGCCCTACCGGGACAGGGGAGCACAGATACGCAGTGTTTT
>TRBD2|TRBV7-2|once|TRBJ2-1
CASSLDASGGTYDREQFF
TGTGCCAGCAGCTTAGACGCTAGCGGGGGTACCTATGATAGGGAGCAGTTCTTC
>.|TRBV5-1|.|TRBJ1-1
CASSIQDLTEAFF
TGCGCCAGCAGCATCCAGGACCTTACTGAAGCTTTCTTT
>.|TRBV6-6|.|TRBJ2-7
CASSYKAAYEQYF
TGTGCCAGCAGTTACAAGGCCGCCTACGAGCAGTACTTC
>TRBD1|TRBV10-3|few|TRBJ2-7
CAIWTGAPTEQYF
TGTGCCATCTGGACAGGCGCCCCAACCGAGCAGTACTTC
>TRBD1|TRBV10-3|.|TRBJ2-7
CAISEPGTGDYEQYF
TGTGCCATCAGTGAGCCCGGGACAGGAGACTACGAGCAGTACTTC
>.|TRBV7-2|once|TRBJ2-1
CASSSRRITYNEQFF
TGTGCCAGCAGCTCCCGACGGATAACCTACAATGAGCAGTTCTTC
>.|TRBV7-3|.|TRBJ2-1
CASSLMSGARLEQFF
TGTGCCAGCAGCTTAATGTCGGGGGCCCGCCTTGAGCAGTTCTTC
>.|TRBV7-9|.|TRBJ1-1
CASSPPSWLNTEAFF
TGTGCCAGCAGCCCACCGTCATGGCTGAACACTGAAGCTTTCTTT
>.|TRBV4-3|.|TRBJ2-1
CASSSGSNEQFF
TGCGCCAGCAGTTCAGGGAGCAATGAGCAGTTCTTC
>.|TRBV20-1|few|TRBJ1-2
CSAAVTGMSGYTF
TGCAGTGCTGCGGTAACAGGAATGAGTGGCTACACCTTC
>TRBD1|TRBV5-5|.|TRBJ2-7
CASSQTGQNYEQYF
TGTGCCAGCAGCCAAACGGGACAGAACTACGAGCAGTACTTC
>.|TRBV12-3/TRBV12-4|.|TRBJ2-7
CASSLNVREQYF
TGTGCCAGCAGTTTAAACGTTAGGGAGCAGTACTTC
>.|TRBV19|.|TRBJ1-1
CASSTLTVLNTEAFF
TGTGCCAGTAGTACATTGACAGTGTTGAACACTGAAGCTTTCTTT
>.|TRBV13|few|TRBJ1-1
CASSFWAGRIEAFF
TGTGCCAGCAGCTTCTGGGCGGGGAGGATTGAAGCTTTCTTT
>TRBD2|TRBV5-1|once|TRBJ2-4
CASSLAAGRDIQYF
TGCGCCAGCAGCTTGGCCGCAGGGAGGGACATTCAGTACTTC
>.|TRBV7-8|.|TRBJ2-1
CASSSRTATEQFF
TGTGCCAGCAGCTCTCGGACAGCAACAGAGCAGTTCTTC